A selection of T cell receptor beta chains follows, all from one sample in a study of T cell clonotyping in hematopoietic cell transplantation. Profiled with immunoSEQ multiplex PCR; TCRdb holds only in-frame clones, not every one. The sample records fewer than 20,000 clones, more than 70% being singletons. Sample: PBMCs, taken 100 days after allogeneic stem cell transplant. All receptors come from a male patient aged 60 to 75 who had an allogeneic stem cell transplant from a related donor, so the T cells may come from the graft donor. Some clones in this sample may be carry-over from other donors' samples. CDR3s include the opening cysteine and the closing phenylalanine or tryptophan. The D gene is left open where the match is weak. The size field is filled for only some rows; it gives once, few, many or a size class.

TRBV28,-,TRBJ1-1,-,CASYTQTNTEAFF,TGTGCCAGCTATACCCAGACGAACACTGAAGCTTTCTTT
TRBV5-4,TRBD1,TRBJ1-2,-,CASTRQGANYGYTF,TGTGCCAGCACCAGACAGGGGGCGAACTATGGCTACACCTTC
TRBV4-1,TRBD2,TRBJ2-2,-,CASSHGGLVDGELFF,TGCGCCAGCAGCCACGGGGGACTAGTAGACGGGGAGCTGTTTTTT
TRBV6-5,-,TRBJ2-1,-,CASSYDSAVGEQFF,TGTGCCAGCAGTTACGATTCCGCCGTGGGCGAGCAGTTCTTC
TRBV5-4,-,TRBJ2-2,few,CASSLIDSGGELFF,TGTGCCAGCAGCTTAATAGATTCCGGCGGGGAGCTGTTTTTT
TRBV19,-,TRBJ2-1,-,CASIAGGGAGYEQFF,TGTGCCAGTATTGCTGGTGGGGGGGCCGGTTATGAGCAGTTCTTC
TRBV29-1,-,TRBJ1-2,medium-sized,CSVEDLSVGQASYTF,TGCAGCGTTGAAGATCTTTCTGTGGGGCAGGCCAGCTACACCTTC
TRBV11-2,TRBD1,TRBJ2-5,-,CASSNGRQGPETQYF,TGTGCCAGCAGCAACGGTCGACAGGGACCAGAGACCCAGTACTTC
TRBV11-2,-,TRBJ2-1,-,CASRGRLTVGTYNEQFF,TGTGCCAGCAGGGGACGACTGACGGTCGGAACCTACAATGAGCAGTTCTTC
TRBV19,-,TRBJ1-6,-,CASSFAYGTNSPLHF,TGTGCCAGTAGTTTCGCGTACGGAACCAATTCACCCCTCCACTTT
TRBV19,-,TRBJ1-1,once,CASRSRGAVTEAFF,TGTGCCAGTAGATCTCGAGGGGCCGTCACTGAAGCTTTCTTT
TRBV5-6,-,TRBJ2-5,-,CASSDLSSPETQYF,TGTGCCAGCAGTGACCTCTCGAGCCCAGAGACCCAGTACTTC
TRBV7-2,-,TRBJ2-7,-,CASSPSFGLAYEQYF,TGTGCCAGCAGCCCGTCGTTTGGTTTAGCCTACGAGCAGTACTTC
TRBV30,-,TRBJ1-1,-,CAWGQTEAFF,TGTGCCTGGGGACAGACTGAAGCTTTCTTT
TRBV6-5,TRBD1,TRBJ1-6,once,CASSWTGVVSPLHF,TGTGCCAGCAGCTGGACAGGGGTTGTTTCACCCCTCCACTTT